The clone carrying this T cell receptor (beta chain) was counted at least ten times. Its antigen is unknown. The germline V gene encodes CDR1 MNHNS and CDR2 SASEGT. V was pared by 1 base and J by 7 bases, with 16 bases between. The CDR3 length is 16 residues. For TCR beta, libraries came from iRepertoire HTBI primers and Arm-PCR of CDR3 regions. Authors' methods: In the combined samples, 62 TRBV and under 15 TRBJ segments were identified. A single record per CDR3 protein comes from TCRdb applying MiXCR to the multiplex PCR reads. The V and J calls were determined by TCRdb, not by the authors. The table has roughly 560,000 distinct CDR3 sequences, more than 10% seen once; the top ten hold approximately 9%. This sample was taken from a study of regulatory T cells in long-lasting Graves disease. Notes on the study in general: There were preferences for TRBV28, TRBJ1-2 and TRBJ2-5 in persistent disease.

Time point in this sample: newly diagnosed GD, antithyroid drugs for less than 3 months. PBMC RNA was the source of the TCR library. This sample was shared with a second study, whose subject was T cells in Graves' hyperthyroidism and ophthalmopathy. As reported in that work: A set of HTBI primers served as the primers for a first-round RT-PCR of the TCR CDR3. Through a model of 13 V-J features, ophthalmopathy was separated from stable hyperthyroidism.

The V gene is TRBV6-1, the J gene TRBJ1-4, with D possibly being TRBD1 (6 bases). The sample here was peripheral blood mononuclear cells (PBMCs), taken at new diagnosis, from a patient treated with antithyroid drugs. The sequence was obtained from a woman aged 25 to 45 with Graves disease. CDR3 region: CASSEGSGDRSEKLFF. CDR3 nucleotides: TGTGCCAGCAGTGAAGGATCAGGGGACCGTAGTGAAAAACTGTTTTTT.